Listed here are 10 T cell receptor beta chains from one sample, sequenced in a study of T cells in women clearing cervical HPV infection. TCRdb's copy holds only in-frame clones and misses some; the assay was immunoSEQ multiplex PCR. The table lists under 50,000 clones, with 0.98% in the top ten. Sequencing was performed on blood buffy coat. The receptors stem from a woman between 18 and 70 years old with a cervical HPV16 infection that either progressed to CIN3+ or cleared (not recorded which).

In regard to this clone: The read ends 3 residues shy of where the CDR3 ends; the end is completed using the germline J gene. The rearrangement uses TRBV7-9 and TRBJ1-4; D ambiguous. This CDR3 is built from 15 residues. Germline CDR1 and CDR2: SEHNR and FQNEAQ (reference sequence). V lost 1 base, J lost 5 bases, and 11 bases lay in between. The part of the CDR3 DNA that was read is TGTGCCAGCAGCTTAGGAGGTGCCCGAAATGAAAAA. The encoded protein is CASSLGGARNEK. From start to end, the CDR3 is CASSLGGARNEKLFF.

A word on this clone: Read coverage stops 3 residues before the CDR3 terminus; the germline J gene supplies the remainder. The chain links TRBV13 to TRBJ2-3; D unresolved. This CDR3 spans 13 amino acids. CDR1 is PRHDT and CDR2 is FYEKMQ in the germline V gene (reference sequence). The CDR3 spells CASSLERALAQYF. CDR3 bases read: TGTGCCAGCAGCTTAGAAAGGGCATTGGCG.

Worth noting for this clone: The CDR3 end falls 3 residues outside the read, so it is completed with the germline J gene. The chain employs TRBV12-3 or TRBV12-4 and TRBJ2-3, with D possibly being TRBD1 (7 bases). The CDR3 covers 15 residues. V lost 7 bases, J lost 6 bases, and 20 bases lay in between. The CDR3 bases that were read are TGTGCCAGCACCCCCACGGGCAGGGGGAGGGATACG. Translated: CASTPTGRGRDT. The complete CDR3 reads CASTPTGRGRDTQYF.

Worth noting for this clone: The read stops 3 residues short of the end of the CDR3; the missing end is completed from the germline J gene. The gene calls are TRBV5-1 and TRBJ1-1; perhaps TRBD1 as D (6 bases). V lost 7 bases and J 3 bases, leaving 13 bases between the germline ends. The germline V gene has CDR1 SGHRS and CDR2 YFSETQ. The CDR3 contains 13 residues. The CDR3 spells CASRTVVDTEAFF. The DNA read from the CDR3 is TGCGCCAGCCGGACAGTTGTGGACACTGAA.

To note about this clone: The read is 3 residues too short to cover the CDR3 end, so that end is filled in from the germline J gene. J is TRBJ1-1 and V is TRBV5-4, with D perhaps TRBD1 (5 bases). V lost 3 bases to trimming and J lost 0 bases, with 9 bases between them. Germline V gene data show CDR1 as SGHNT and CDR2 as YYREEE (reference sequence). This CDR3 is built from 14 residues. The covered CDR3 bases are TGTGCCAGCAGCTCGAACAGGATGAACACTGAA. This translates into CASSSNRMNTE. The whole CDR3 reads CASSSNRMNTEAFF.

The CDR3 protein is CASSPEGWNEKLFF. The sequenced CDR3 bases are TGTGCCAGCAGCCCTGAGGGGTGGAATGAAAAA. V is TRBV12-3 or TRBV12-4 and J is TRBJ1-4, with a tentative D call TRBD1 (5 bases). The read finishes 3 residues shy of the CDR3 end, and the germline J gene is used to complete it. V was trimmed by 6 bases and J by 5 bases, leaving 13 bases between them. The CDR3 is 14 residues long.

With respect to this clone: With the read ending 3 residues before the CDR3 end, the germline J gene is used to fill in that end. The chain combines TRBV19 with TRBJ2-2; the D gene is possibly TRBD1 (6 bases). Germline loops: CDR1 LNHDA, CDR2 SQIVND (reference sequence). The CDR3 totals 16 residues. The sequenced CDR3 bases are TGTGCCAGTAGCCCCTTTGGGGGCTCTGGGGCCAACGTG. This translates into CASSPFGGSGANV. The full-length CDR3 reads as CASSPFGGSGANVLFF.

In the case of this clone: The sequenced fragment ends 3 residues before the CDR3 boundary, so the rest is inferred from the germline J gene. This chain links TRBV18 with TRBJ1-5; a possible D gene is TRBD1 (5 bases). The CDR3 runs to 14 residues. V was cut by 2 bases and J by 7 bases, with 12 bases left in between. Germline loops: CDR1 KGHSH, CDR2 LQKENI. The CDR3 region is CASSPTPGGQPQHF. The part of the CDR3 DNA that was read is TGTGCCAGCTCACCAACCCCGGGGGGGCAGCCC.

Concerning this clone: The DNA ends 3 residues before the CDR3 does, and the rest of the CDR3 is filled in from the germline J gene. The chain recombines TRBV3-1 (or the pseudogene TRBV3-2) with TRBJ2-3; TRBD1 aligns across 7 bases. The germline gives CDR1 LGHDT, CDR2 YNNKEL (reference sequence). The CDR3 is made up of 16 amino acids. After removal of 0 bases from V and 6 bases from J, the junction contained 9 bases not matched to a gene. The sequenced part of the CDR3 DNA is TGTGCCAGCAGCCAAGATCCAAGGGGGCGAAGGGATACG. Its translation is CASSQDPRGRRDT. The CDR3 as a whole reads CASSQDPRGRRDTQYF.

Notes on this clone: The CDR3 end is not reached by the read, which stops 3 residues before it; the germline J gene fills it in. The chain combines TRBV7-9 with TRBJ1-5; 7 bases match TRBD1. Trimming at V came to 5 bases and at J to 8 bases, leaving 9 bases not matched to a gene. The CDR3 spans 14 residues. CDR1 is SEHNR, CDR2 FQNEAQ, per germline (reference sequence). The sequenced CDR3 bases are TGTGCCAGCAGCCTCGACAGGGACGGAAAGCCC. It specifies CASSLDRDGKP. The entire CDR3 reads CASSLDRDGKPQHF.